The clone carrying this TCR beta chain appeared many times. Its antigen is unknown. The sample is drawn from a study of response to subunit inactivated influenza vaccine. Whole-study results and caveats: A suggestion made by the authors is that each seasonal influenza vaccination recruits few new T cells.

Using its own MiXCR run on the RT-PCR reads, TCRdb lists one record per CDR3 protein. Of 550,000 to 800,000 distinct CDR3 sequences detected, about 15% appear once; the ten largest clones hold less than 7%. The receptor's source is a man aged 50-59 years who received an inactivated influenza vaccine. The sequencing here drew on PBMCs from blood, taken roughly 15 days before vaccination.

CDR3: CSANTGYNEQFF. The DNA for the CDR3 is TGCAGTGCAAACACAGGTTACAATGAGCAGTTCTTC. The V and J genes are TRBV20-1 and TRBJ2-1; D may be TRBD1 (5 bases). Germline-derived CDR1 and CDR2 are DFQATT and SNEGSKA (reference sequence). Trimming removed 6 bases from V and 4 bases from J, with 10 bases in between. This CDR3 has 12 amino acids.